One sample yielded the 17 T cell receptor beta chains listed below, sequenced in a study of T cells in Graves' hyperthyroidism and ophthalmopathy. It was RNA transcripts that yielded the amplified TCR beta CDR3 regions. The TCR CDR3 first-round RT-PCR relied on the HTBI primer set. TCRdb reanalysed the multiplex PCR reads using MiXCR and keeps one entry per CDR3 protein. There are approximately 300,000 distinct CDR3 sequences in the sample; over 15% occur only once, and approximately 60% lies in the top ten. The sequencing input was blood. The receptors derive from a woman aged 55-69 years with Graves' ophthalmopathy.

This clonotype was seen at least ten times. This sequence joins TRBV9 and TRBJ1-2; perhaps TRBD1 as D (6 bases). Trimming stripped 1 base from V and 8 bases from J, with 15 bases between. Germline assignment: CDR1 SGDLS and CDR2 YYNGEE. This CDR3 has 14 residues. The CDR3 loop reads CASSVQGSDDGYTF. CDR3 DNA: TGTGCCAGCAGCGTACAGGGGTCGGACGACGGCTACACCTTC.

This clonotype was observed at least ten times. The chain combines TRBV2 with TRBJ2-2; D is unresolved. CDR3 length: 14 amino acids. Germline V gene lookup returns CDR1 SNHLY and CDR2 FYNNEI. Trimming took off 0 bases at V and 4 bases at J, with 6 bases between the two ends. CDR3 bases: TGTGCCAGCAGTGAAGCTCTTATCACCGGGGAGCTGTTTTTT. Translation gives CASSEALITGELFF.

The chain combines TRBV6-5 with TRBJ2-2; 9 bases are a match to TRBD1. J was trimmed by 6 bases and V by 4 bases; bases with no gene match: 6. The CDR3 loop spans 15 amino acids. CDR1 is MNHEY and CDR2 is SVGAGI in the germline V gene. The CDR3 loop is CASSFPGTGPGELFF. The DNA of the CDR3 is TGTGCCAGCAGTTTCCCTGGGACAGGGCCCGGGGAGCTGTTTTTT.

This clonotype was seen repeatedly, ten times or more. The V and J genes are TRBV27 and TRBJ1-5, with 7 bases matching TRBD1. The V and J ends lost 5 bases and 3 bases, in that order; junction bases with no gene match: 7. The germline V gene encodes CDR1 MNHEY and CDR2 SMNVEV (reference sequence). This CDR3 is built from 15 residues. The DNA of the CDR3 is TGTGCCAGCAGTACTACGACAGGGCTCAATCAGCCCCAGCATTTT. It translates to CASSTTTGLNQPQHF.

This clonotype showed up many times. The rearrangement links TRBV20-1 to TRBJ2-1; TRBD1 matches at 8 bases. With V trimmed by 0 bases and J by 4 bases, 5 bases remained unmatched. The CDR3 length is 15 residues. The germline CDR1 and CDR2 sequences are DFQATT and SNEGSKA (reference sequence). CDR3 amino acids: CSARDRTGTYNEQFF. CDR3 bases: TGCAGTGCTAGAGATAGGACAGGGACTTACAATGAGCAGTTCTTC.

This clonotype was recorded many times. V usage is TRBV12-3 or TRBV12-4 and J usage is TRBJ2-2; 10 bases are a match to TRBD2. The CDR3 consists of 14 residues. Trimming took 6 bases from V and 3 from J; bases not matched to a gene: 1. CDR3 in DNA: TGTGCCAGCAGGACTAGCGGGTACACCGGGGAGCTGTTTTTT. It is translated as CASRTSGYTGELFF.

This clonotype was picked up many times. The V gene is TRBV11-2, the J gene TRBJ2-3; D is undetermined. The CDR3 length is 15 residues. Trimming cost V 3 bases and J 0 bases, with 10 bases left between them. From germline, CDR1 is SGHAT and CDR2 FQNNGV. Here the CDR3 DNA reads TGTGCCAGCAGCTTCTCTGGGTCTAGCACAGATACGCAGTATTTT. Its protein is CASSFSGSSTDTQYF. The full variable domain, completed using reference TRBV11-2 and TRBJ2-3, is EAGVAQSPRYKIIEKRQSVAFWCNPISGHATLYWYQQILGQGPKLLIQFQNNGVVDDSQLPKDRFSAERLKGVDSTLKIQPAKLEDSAVYLCASSFSGSSTDTQYFGPGTRLTVL.

This clonotype was seen at least ten times. The chain recombines TRBV2 with TRBJ2-3; TRBD1 is a possible D gene (6 bases). This CDR3 region has 14 residues. V was pared by 6 bases and J by 3 bases, with 13 bases between. Germline V gives CDR1 SNHLY, CDR2 FYNNEI. The DNA of the CDR3 is TGTGCCAGCAGACGGACAGAAGCTACAGATACGCAGTATTTT. As protein: CASRRTEATDTQYF. Full variable domain (rest looked up from reference TRBV2 and TRBJ2-3): EPEVTQTPSHQVTQMGQEVILRCVPISNHLYFYWYRQILGQKVEFLVSFYNNEISEKSEIFDDQFSVERPDGSNFTLKIRSTKLEDSAMYFCASRRTEATDTQYFGPGTRLTVL.

Many counts were recorded for this clonotype. J is TRBJ1-2 and V is TRBV12-3 or TRBV12-4, with a possible D match to TRBD1 (5 bases). The CDR3 totals 16 residues. Trimming left V 2 bases short and J 5 bases short, with 18 bases between. The CDR3 reads CASSLFSPGSSYGYTF. CDR3 nucleotide sequence: TGTGCCAGCAGTTTATTTTCCCCAGGGAGTAGTTATGGCTACACCTTC.

This clonotype was counted only a few times. V is TRBV4-3 and J is TRBJ2-7, with 9 bases identical to TRBD2. CDR1 is LGHNA, CDR2 YSLEER, per germline. The CDR3 spans 16 residues. V trimming: 1 base; J trimming: 3 bases; junction bases outside the gene matches: 7. The CDR3 bases are TGCGCCAGCAGCCAAGGGACTAGCGACAATATCTACGAGCAGTACTTC. It yields the protein CASSQGTSDNIYEQYF.

In this sample, this clonotype turned up many times. This rearrangement joins TRBV20-1 to TRBJ1-5; 9 bases align to TRBD1. V trimming: 5 bases; J trimming: 1 base; junction bases outside the gene matches: 3. Germline CDR1 reads DFQATT; CDR2 reads SNEGSKA (reference sequence). The length of the CDR3 is 14 residues. The DNA of the CDR3 is TGCAGTGCTCGGGACAGGGCCAGCAATCAGCCCCAGCATTTT. It is translated as CSARDRASNQPQHF.

This clonotype appeared many times. The rearrangement uses TRBV6-1 and TRBJ1-1; the D is unclear. Deletions cut 7 bases from V and 1 base from J, with 7 bases between. Germline CDR1 reads MNHNS; CDR2 reads SASEGT. This CDR3 contains 12 residues. The CDR3 reads CASTNGNTEAFF. The CDR3 coding sequence is TGTGCCAGCACAAACGGGAACACTGAAGCTTTCTTT.

This clonotype was detected a few times. The rearrangement joins TRBV18 to TRBJ2-1; tentative D call: TRBD2 (6 bases). This CDR3 has 15 amino acids. V dropped 3 bases and J dropped 3 bases, with 12 bases sitting between them. Germline assignment: CDR1 KGHSH and CDR2 LQKENI. The CDR3 sequence: CASSPAGQNYNEQFF. The CDR3 DNA follows: TGTGCCAGCTCACCGGCGGGGCAGAACTACAATGAGCAGTTCTTC. Drawing the rest from reference TRBV18 and TRBJ2-1, the complete variable domain is NAGVMQNPRHLVRRRGQEARLRCSPMKGHSHVYWYRQLPEEGLKFMVYLQKENIIDESGMPKERFSAEFPKEGPSILRIQQVVRGDSAAYFCASSPAGQNYNEQFFGPGTRLTVL.

This clonotype was seen at least ten times. The chain joins TRBV3-1 to TRBJ2-7; maybe TRBD1 (6 bases). CDR1 and CDR2 (germline): LGHDT, YNNKEL (reference sequence). Trimming removed 4 bases from V and 6 bases from J, with 16 bases in between. The CDR3 length is 14 residues. CDR3 residues: CASSRDRHGREQYF. CDR3 bases: TGTGCCAGCAGCCGAGACAGGCACGGTCGCGAGCAGTACTTC.

In its sample, this clonotype was seen a few times. With a much larger clone just one base away, this may be a read error. The chain recombines TRBV2 with TRBJ2-3; TRBD2 matches at 11 bases. CDR3 length equals 17 residues. Germline V gene sequence: CDR1 SNHLY, CDR2 FYNNEI. CDR3 sequence (DNA): TGTACCAGCAGTGGGGATAGCGGGGGGGCCCGCACAGATACGCAGTATTTT. It codes for CTSSGDSGGARTDTQYF. Supplemented by reference TRBV2 and TRBJ2-3, the full variable domain reads EPEVTQTPSHQVTQMGQEVILRCVPISNHLYFYWYRQILGQKVEFLVSFYNNEISEKSEIFDDQFSVERPDGSNFTLKIRSTKLEDSAMYFCTSSGDSGGARTDTQYFGPGTRLTVL.

The sample holds many counts of this clonotype. The rearrangement uses TRBV2 and TRBJ1-3; D is ambiguous. V lost 5 bases, J lost 1 base, and 6 bases lay in between. This CDR3 region has 13 residues. From germline, CDR1 is SNHLY and CDR2 FYNNEI. CDR3 residues: CASSQSSGNTIYF. The CDR3 coding sequence is TGTGCCAGCAGTCAAAGTTCTGGAAACACCATATATTTT.

The J gene is TRBJ2-2, the V gene TRBV4-3, with 7 bases aligning to TRBD1. V dropped 4 bases and J dropped 4; count of bases not matched to a gene: 12. This CDR3 contains 17 residues. Germline CDR1 reads LGHNA; CDR2 reads YSLEER. The CDR3 sequence is CASSPLPGQSFTGELFF. CDR3 coding DNA: TGCGCCAGCAGCCCTCTCCCGGGACAGAGTTTCACCGGGGAGCTGTTTTTT.